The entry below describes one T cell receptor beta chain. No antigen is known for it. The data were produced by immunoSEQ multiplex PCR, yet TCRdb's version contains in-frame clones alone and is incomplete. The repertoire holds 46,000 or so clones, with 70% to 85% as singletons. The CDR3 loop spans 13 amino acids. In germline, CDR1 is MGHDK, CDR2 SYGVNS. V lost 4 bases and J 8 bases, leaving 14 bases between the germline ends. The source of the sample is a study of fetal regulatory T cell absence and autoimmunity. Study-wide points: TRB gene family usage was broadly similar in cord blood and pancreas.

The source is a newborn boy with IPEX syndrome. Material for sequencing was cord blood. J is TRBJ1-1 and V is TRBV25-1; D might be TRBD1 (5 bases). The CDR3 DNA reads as TGTGCCAGCAGTGTTAACCGGGGGAGGGAAGCTTTCTTT. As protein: CASSVNRGREAFF. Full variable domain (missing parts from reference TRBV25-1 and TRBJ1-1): EADIYQTPRYLVIGTGKKITLECSQTMGHDKMYWYQQDPGMELHLIHYSYGVNSTEKGDLSSESTVSRIRTEHFPLTLESARPSHTSQYLCASSVNRGREAFFGQGTRLTVV.